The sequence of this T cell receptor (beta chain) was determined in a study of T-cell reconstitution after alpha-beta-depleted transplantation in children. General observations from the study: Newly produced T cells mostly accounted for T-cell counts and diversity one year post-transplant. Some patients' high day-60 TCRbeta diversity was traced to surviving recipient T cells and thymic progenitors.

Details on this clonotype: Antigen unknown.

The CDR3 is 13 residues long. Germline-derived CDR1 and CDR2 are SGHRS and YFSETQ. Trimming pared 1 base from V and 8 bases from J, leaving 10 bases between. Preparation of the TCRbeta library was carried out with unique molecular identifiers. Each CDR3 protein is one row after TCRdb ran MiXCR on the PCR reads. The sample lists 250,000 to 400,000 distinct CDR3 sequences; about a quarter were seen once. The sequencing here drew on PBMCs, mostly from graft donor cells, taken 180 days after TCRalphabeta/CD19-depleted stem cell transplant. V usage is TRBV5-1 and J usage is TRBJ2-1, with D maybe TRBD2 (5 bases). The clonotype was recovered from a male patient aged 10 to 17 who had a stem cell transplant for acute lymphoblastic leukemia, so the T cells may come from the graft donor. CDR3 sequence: CASSLRELDEQFF. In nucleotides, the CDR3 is TGCGCCAGCAGCTTGAGGGAGCTGGATGAGCAGTTCTTC.